This T cell receptor beta chain originates from a study of cytomegalovirus exposure and HLA in healthy donors. V lost 5 bases to trimming and J lost 2 bases, with 14 bases between them. The CDR3 runs 15 residues. CDR1 MDHEN and CDR2 SYDVKM come from the germline V gene. Profiled with immunoSEQ multiplex PCR; TCRdb holds only in-frame clones, not every one. Here the sample spans 90,000 to 150,000 clones, approximately 90% being singletons. The sequence came from a man between 18 and 35 years old in good health and CMV-seronegative. The chain couples TRBV28 to TRBJ2-3; possible D gene TRBD2, 6 bases. Sequenced material: PBMCs. CDR3 DNA sequence: TGTGCCAGCAGTCCCGTGGAGGGGTTCACAGATACGCAGTATTTT. Translating gives CASSPVEGFTDTQYF. Full variable domain (outside the CDR3, taken from reference TRBV28 and TRBJ2-3): DVKVTQSSRYLVKRTGEKVFLECVQDMDHENMFWYRQDPGLGLRLIYFSYDVKMKEKGDIPEGYSVSREKKERFSLILESASTNQTSMYLCASSPVEGFTDTQYFGPGTRLTVL.